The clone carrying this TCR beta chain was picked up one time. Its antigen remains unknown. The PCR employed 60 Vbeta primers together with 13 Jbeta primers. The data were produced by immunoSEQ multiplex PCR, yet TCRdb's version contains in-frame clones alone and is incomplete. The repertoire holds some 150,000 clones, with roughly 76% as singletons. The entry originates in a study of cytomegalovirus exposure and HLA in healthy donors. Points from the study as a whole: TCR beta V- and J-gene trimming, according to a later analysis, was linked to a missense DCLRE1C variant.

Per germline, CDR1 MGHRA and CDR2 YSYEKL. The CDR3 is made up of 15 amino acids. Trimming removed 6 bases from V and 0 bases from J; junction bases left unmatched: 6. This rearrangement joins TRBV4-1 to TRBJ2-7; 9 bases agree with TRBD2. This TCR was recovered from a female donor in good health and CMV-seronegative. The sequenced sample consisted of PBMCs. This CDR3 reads CASSLGLANSYEQYF. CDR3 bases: TGCGCCAGCAGTCTAGGACTAGCGAACTCCTACGAGCAGTACTTC.